The 21 T cell receptor beta chains presented below share a single source sample, sequenced in a study of lymphopenia after photon versus proton radiotherapy. Profiling relied on immunoSEQ multiplex PCR, and the TCRdb table lists in-frame clones only, not all of them. The sample holds about 62,000 clones; roughly 90% are singletons and the top ten take around 13%. The sequencing here drew on peripheral blood, taken from a patient treated with proton-based radiotherapy. The receptors stem from a man aged 80 or over with esophageal cancer.

The rearrangement joins TRBV27 to TRBJ2-5; D is possibly TRBD1 (6 bases). V was clipped by 8 bases and J by 3 bases, with 16 bases between them. CDR1 and CDR2 from the germline V gene are MNHEY and SMNVEV (reference sequence). There are 14 residues in the CDR3. CDR3: CASANHREKETQYF. CDR3 nucleotides: TGTGCCAGCGCAAATCACAGGGAAAAAGAGACCCAGTACTTC.

This clone came up once. The chain couples TRBV6-5 to TRBJ2-1; 9 nucleotides line up with TRBD1. This CDR3 is 15 amino acids long. V lost 5 bases, J lost 3 bases, and 5 bases stayed unmatched. Germline loops: CDR1 MNHEY, CDR2 SVGAGI. The CDR3 loop reads CASSKRQGVYNEQFF. In nucleotides, the CDR3 is TGTGCCAGCAGTAAGCGACAGGGGGTCTACAATGAGCAGTTCTTC.

The chain has TRBV6-6 and TRBJ2-7; 7 bases agree with TRBD2. Germline CDR1 MNHNY, CDR2 SVGAGI (reference sequence). CDR3 size: 15 residues. The V and J ends lost 6 bases and 3 bases, in that order; junction bases with no gene match: 11. Here the CDR3 DNA reads TGTGCCAGCAGGTCGGGGGGAAGCCTCGTCTACGAGCAGTACTTC. Translating it yields CASRSGGSLVYEQYF.

This chain joins TRBV4-3 and TRBJ2-2; D is unclear. The V and J ends lost 2 bases and 2 bases respectively, with 9 bases between them. The germline V gene encodes CDR1 LGHNA and CDR2 YSLEER. The CDR3 contains 15 residues. For the CDR3, the DNA is TGCGCCAGCAGCCAAAGGTCCCTAAACACCGGGGAGCTGTTTTTT. It encodes CASSQRSLNTGELFF.

This clone came up once. This chain links TRBV5-5 with TRBJ1-1; 11 bases fit TRBD1. The junction had 6 bases not matched to a gene; V was cut back by 4 bases and J by 4 bases. The CDR3 is 15 amino acids. The germline gives CDR1 SGHKS, CDR2 YYEKEE (reference sequence). The CDR3: CASSREGQGGTEAFF. The CDR3 DNA sequence: TGTGCCAGCAGCAGAGAGGGACAGGGGGGCACTGAAGCTTTCTTT.

The genes are TRBV10-3 and TRBJ1-2, with TRBD1 matching 10 bases. V lost 0 bases to trimming and J lost 4 bases; unmatched junction nucleotides: 5. The germline CDR1 and CDR2 sequences are ENHRY and SYGVKD. CDR3 length: 16 residues. The chain's CDR3 is CAISESTGGDGYGYTF. The CDR3 DNA is TGTGCCATCAGTGAGTCGACAGGGGGCGACGGCTATGGCTACACCTTC.

The table lists this clone with a count of one. The rearrangement uses TRBV18 and TRBJ2-3, with a tentative D call TRBD2 (5 bases). CDR1 and CDR2 from the germline V gene are KGHSH and LQKENI. V lost 2 bases to trimming and J lost 4 bases, with 10 bases between them. The CDR3 has 14 amino acids. The CDR3 reads CASSPELAADTQYF. CDR3 nucleotides: TGTGCCAGCTCACCAGAGCTAGCAGCAGATACGCAGTATTTT.

This chain uses TRBV10-2 with TRBJ2-2; unclear D gene. Germline V gene lookup returns CDR1 WSHSY and CDR2 SAAADI. V was shortened by 7 bases and J by 4 bases, with 10 bases between the two germline ends. The CDR3 length is 13 residues. The CDR3 DNA reads TGCGCCAGCATTGACCTAGGCACCGGGGAGCTGTTTTTT. Amino acids: CASIDLGTGELFF.

J is TRBJ1-5 and V is TRBV30; no definite D call. V was cut by 1 base and J by 0 bases, with 4 bases left in between. This CDR3 region has 13 residues. Germline V CDR1 and CDR2: GTSNPN, SVGIG (reference sequence). CDR3 DNA sequence: TGTGCCTGGAGTGAGGATAGCAATCAGCCCCAGCATTTT. The encoded protein is CAWSEDSNQPQHF.

This chain links TRBV7-2 with TRBJ2-5, with 8 bases aligning to TRBD1. In germline, CDR1 is SGHTA, CDR2 FQGNSA. The CDR3 contains 15 residues. V shed 1 base and J 4 bases; nucleotides not matched to a gene: 5. CDR3 nucleotides: TGTGCCAGCAGCTTAGTCCCGGACAGGGCAGAGACCCAGTACTTC. Protein: CASSLVPDRAETQYF.

The chain recombines TRBV7-8 with TRBJ2-1; 7 bases align to TRBD2. J lost 10 bases, V lost 6 bases, and 6 bases had no gene match. There are 12 residues in the CDR3. Germline V gene lookup returns CDR1 SGHVS and CDR2 FQNEAQ. This CDR3 is CASRPLAAEQFF. The CDR3 nucleotides are TGTGCCAGCAGGCCTCTAGCGGCGGAGCAGTTCTTC. Combining the CDR3 with reference TRBV7-8 and TRBJ2-1 gives the whole variable domain GAGVSQSPRYKVAKRGQDVALRCDPISGHVSLFWYQQALGQGPEFLTYFQNEAQLDKSGLPSDRFFAERPEGSVSTLKIQRTQQEDSAVYLCASRPLAAEQFFGPGTRLTVL.

The V and J genes are TRBV4-1 and TRBJ1-3; maybe TRBD1 (6 bases). With 6 bases removed from V and 8 bases from J, the gap between germline ends came to 11 bases. The CDR3 covers 12 residues. Germline V gives CDR1 MGHRA, CDR2 YSYEKL. The CDR3 protein is CASSPQGYTIYF. The CDR3 DNA follows: TGCGCCAGCAGTCCACAGGGATACACCATATATTTT.

The chain uses TRBV27 and TRBJ2-1, with 8 nucleotides matching TRBD1. CDR1 and CDR2 from the germline V gene are MNHEY and SMNVEV (reference sequence). V was clipped by 6 bases and J by 3 bases; unmatched bases: 7. The length of the CDR3 is 15 residues. The DNA for the CDR3 is TGTGCCAGCAGCTACCGGGACAGGAGCTACAATGAGCAGTTCTTC. Its translation: CASSYRDRSYNEQFF.

The CDR3 coding sequence is TGTGCTAGTGGTTTCCATACGCAGTATTTT. Amino acids: CASGFHTQYF. V is TRBV12-5 and J is TRBJ2-3; D gene unclear. Germline CDR1 reads LGHNT; CDR2 reads FRNRAP. Trimming took off 3 bases at V and 7 bases at J, with 2 bases between the two ends. The CDR3 sequence is 10 residues long.

The J gene is TRBJ2-7, the V gene TRBV4-1; tentatively, D is TRBD1 (5 bases). Germline V gene data show CDR1 as MGHRA and CDR2 as YSYEKL. V was clipped by 1 base and J by 1 base, with 17 bases between them. This CDR3 has 17 amino acids. The CDR3, as DNA: TGCGCCAGCAGCCAAGCCATACCCCAGGGAATGTCCTACGAGCAGTACTTC. Amino acid sequence: CASSQAIPQGMSYEQYF.

This clone has just a few counts. This chain connects TRBV6-4 to TRBJ2-1; 13 bases line up with TRBD2. V shed 2 bases, J shed 9 bases, and the junction held 7 bases outside the gene matches. Germline CDR1 is MRHNA and CDR2 is SNTAGT. This CDR3 contains 16 residues. The CDR3 sequence is CASSDQDRLAGGEQFF. DNA for the CDR3: TGTGCCAGCAGTGACCAAGATCGACTAGCGGGGGGTGAGCAGTTCTTC.

The rearrangement uses TRBV19 and TRBJ2-1, with 14 nucleotides matching TRBD2. V lost 5 bases, J lost 5 bases, and 14 bases stayed unmatched. This CDR3 comprises 19 residues. Germline CDR1 is LNHDA and CDR2 is SQIVND (reference sequence). This CDR3 is CASSGTKRGTSGRNNEQFF. CDR3 coding DNA: TGTGCCAGTAGTGGTACGAAACGGGGGACTAGCGGGAGAAACAATGAGCAGTTCTTC.

This sequence joins TRBV5-5 and TRBJ2-2; D remains ambiguous. V lost 3 bases, J lost 3 bases, and 3 bases lay in between. The CDR3 covers 12 residues. CDR1 and CDR2 from the germline V gene are SGHKS and YYEKEE (reference sequence). CDR3 nucleotide sequence: TGTGCCAGCAGCTCGTACACCGGGGAGCTGTTTTTT. Its translation: CASSSYTGELFF.

The chain joins TRBV10-3 to TRBJ1-4; a weak D match, TRBD1 (6 bases). This CDR3 has 17 amino acids. The V and J ends lost 4 bases and 8 bases respectively, with 23 bases between them. Germline loops: CDR1 ENHRY, CDR2 SYGVKD. The CDR3 nucleotides are TGTGCCATCAGTGCCGCCCAAATCTGGACAGAGGGAGAAAAACTGTTTTTT. Translating it yields CAISAAQIWTEGEKLFF.

This clone occurred a few times. V and J are TRBV27 and TRBJ1-2; D is perhaps TRBD1 (5 bases). The CDR3 length is 16 residues. Germline values: CDR1 MNHEY, CDR2 SMNVEV (reference sequence). Trimming removed 6 bases at V and 4 bases at J, with 21 bases between. This CDR3 is CASRSPLMRGFYGYTF. The CDR3 DNA follows: TGTGCCAGCAGGTCCCCTTTGATGAGGGGCTTCTATGGCTACACCTTC.

This clone was counted a single time. The J gene is TRBJ2-5, the V gene TRBV18, with TRBD1 matching 7 bases. This CDR3 region has 15 residues. CDR1 is KGHSH and CDR2 is LQKENI in the germline V gene. The trim removed 2 bases at V and 3 bases at J, leaving 6 bases unmatched. The CDR3, as DNA: TGTGCCAGCTCACCAGGACAGGTTGTGGAAGAGACCCAGTACTTC. Protein: CASSPGQVVEETQYF. The full variable domain, its missing parts supplied by reference TRBV18 and TRBJ2-5, is NAGVMQNPRHLVRRRGQEARLRCSPMKGHSHVYWYRQLPEEGLKFMVYLQKENIIDESGMPKERFSAEFPKEGPSILRIQQVVRGDSAAYFCASSPGQVVEETQYFGPGTRLLVL.